The T cell receptor (beta chain) under discussion was sequenced for a study of blood T cell repertoires in COVID-19. Here immunoSEQ multiplex PCR was the method, and the copy in TCRdb shows in-frame clones only, minus some. The repertoire consists of around 140,000 clones, with roughly 80% occurring once and the leading ten covering about 18%. CDR3 length equals 14 residues. V gene TRBV21-1 combines with J gene TRBJ1-4; the D call of TRBD1 is as the table states it, not checked on the DNA. TRBV21-1 is marked as a pseudogene. Source material: peripheral blood. This TCR derives from a woman older than 75 with acute or convalescent COVID-19. The CDR3 nucleotides read TGTGCCAGCAGTCGGACAGGGGTTTTGGAAAAACTGTTTTTT. Amino acid sequence: CASSRTGVLEKLFF.